This T cell receptor beta chain was obtained from a study of blood T cells in healthy people across ages. Study-wide background: For every two T cells, template switching captured about one barcoded beta molecule.

This clonotype was counted many times. Antigen specificity is unknown. A second PCR of about 6 to 12 cycles used a sample-barcoded 5' primer and a J-beta primer mix. Every individual sample yielded 2.5 million or more paired-end reads (each containing CDR3). Each CDR3 protein is one row after TCRdb ran MiXCR on the 5' RACE reads. Of about 680,000 distinct CDR3 sequences listed, around 45% were seen once; the top ten hold around 32%. CDR1 and CDR2 from the germline V gene are SQVTM and ANQGSEA. The CDR3 covers 12 residues. V shed 5 bases and J 2 bases; nucleotides not matched to a gene: 3. Points from the study as a whole: The long-lived group displayed more naive CD4+ cells, plus higher diversity, than the aged donors did. While age rose, TCR beta diversity per million T cells dropped in a roughly linear way.

Sequences were obtained from blood. This TCR derives from a woman aged 55-70 years in good health. The chain is built from TRBV29-1 and TRBJ2-7, with 7 bases aligning to TRBD1. CDR3 sequence: CSVQGQTYEQYF. For the CDR3, the DNA is TGCAGCGTTCAGGGACAGACCTACGAGCAGTACTTC.